The 11 T cell receptor beta chains below were found in one sample sequenced in a study of T cell responses to AZD1222 COVID-19 vaccine. Clones were sequenced by immunoSEQ multiplex PCR, and TCRdb holds only the in-frame ones, with some missing. Counted here are roughly 140,000 clones, 90% to 95% occurring once; the ten biggest clones make up about 1.9%. Sequenced material: peripheral blood, taken on day 0 of AZD1222 vaccination. Receptor source: an adult in good health.

The rearrangement uses TRBV7-9 and TRBJ2-5; TRBD1 matches 7 bases. Looked up from germline, CDR1 is SEHNR and CDR2 is FQNEAQ (reference sequence). V trimming: 6 bases; J trimming: 0 bases; junction bases outside the gene matches: 4. The CDR3 extends over 14 amino acids. CDR3 sequence reads: CASSKGQNQETQYF. Written as DNA, the CDR3 is TGTGCCAGCAGTAAGGGACAGAACCAAGAGACCCAGTACTTC.

The chain links TRBV19 to TRBJ2-5; 7 bases line up with TRBD2. Germline trimming cut 5 bases from V and 4 bases from J; bases unmatched to any gene: 16. Germline assignment: CDR1 LNHDA and CDR2 SQIVND (reference sequence). The CDR3 is 17 residues long. CDR3 nucleotide sequence: TGTGCCAGTAGTGCTAGCGGTTGGCGGGGTGGGTCAGAGACCCAGTACTTC. Its protein product is CASSASGWRGGSETQYF. The complete variable domain, with remaining parts taken from reference TRBV19 and TRBJ2-5, reads DGGITQSPKYLFRKEGQNVTLSCEQNLNHDAMYWYRQDPGQGLRLIYYSQIVNDFQKGDIAEGYSVSREKKESFPLTVTSAQKNPTAFYLCASSASGWRGGSETQYFGPGTRLLVL.

This chain connects TRBV3-1 (or the pseudogene TRBV3-2) to TRBJ2-1; D possibly corresponds to TRBD1 (7 bases). The length of the CDR3 is 16 residues. V dropped 2 bases and J dropped 6 bases, with 17 bases sitting between them. Per the germline V gene, CDR1 is LGHDT and CDR2 is YNNKEL (reference sequence). CDR3 nucleotides: TGTGCCAGCAGCCAAATGACAGGGCCCGGGGGCAATGAGCAGTTCTTC. This sequence encodes CASSQMTGPGGNEQFF.

This clone was observed a single time. V usage is TRBV27 and J usage is TRBJ1-2; tentatively, D is TRBD1 (5 bases). Germline V gene data show CDR1 as MNHEY and CDR2 as SMNVEV (reference sequence). Deletions cut 5 bases from V and 0 bases from J, with 13 bases between. This CDR3 contains 15 residues. CDR3 coding DNA: TGTGCCAGCAGTCCCGCAGGGAGAGCTAACTATGGCTACACCTTC. It encodes CASSPAGRANYGYTF.

V usage is TRBV19 and J usage is TRBJ2-1; 12 bases fit TRBD2. CDR1 and CDR2 from the germline V gene are LNHDA and SQIVND (reference sequence). This CDR3 is built from 15 residues. V was pared by 3 bases and J by 7 bases, with 4 bases of the junction left unmatched. CDR3 protein: CASSIPSGGANEQFF. The CDR3 region has the DNA TGTGCCAGTAGTATTCCTAGCGGGGGGGCTAATGAGCAGTTCTTC.

The CDR3 region has the DNA TGTGCCAGCAGCCCCGGGCCGGGCCTTAAGGATACGCAGTATTTT. Its translation is CASSPGPGLKDTQYF. The V call is TRBV5-4, the J call TRBJ2-3; D unclear. Trimming removed 4 bases at V and 6 bases at J, with 18 bases between. CDR1 is SGHNT and CDR2 is YYREEE in the germline V gene (reference sequence). The CDR3 loop spans 15 amino acids.

The V gene is TRBV27, the J gene TRBJ2-1; 9 nucleotides agree with TRBD1. Germline CDR1 MNHEY, CDR2 SMNVEV (reference sequence). V lost 6 bases to trimming and J lost 5 bases; unmatched junction nucleotides: 8. The CDR3 length is 15 residues. The CDR3 reads CASSQGTGPNNEQFF. The CDR3 nucleotides are TGTGCCAGCAGCCAAGGGACAGGGCCCAACAATGAGCAGTTCTTC.

This rearrangement joins TRBV27 to TRBJ2-1; 13 bases are shared with TRBD2. The trim removed 5 bases at V and 7 bases at J, leaving 5 bases unmatched. CDR1 is MNHEY and CDR2 is SMNVEV in the germline V gene (reference sequence). The CDR3 is made up of 15 amino acids. The CDR3 DNA sequence: TGTGCCAGCAGTCAACTAGCGGGAGGGCCGAATGAGCAGTTCTTC. As protein: CASSQLAGGPNEQFF.

On this clone itself: Within the sample, other DNA sequences also encode this same CDR3. V usage is TRBV27 and J usage is TRBJ1-3, with TRBD1 matching 7 bases. V gave up 6 bases and J gave up 3 bases; unmatched junction bases: 2. The CDR3 extends over 13 amino acids. Looked up from germline, CDR1 is MNHEY and CDR2 is SMNVEV (reference sequence). CDR3 protein: CASSRDSGNTIYF. CDR3 nucleotides: TGTGCCAGCAGCCGGGACAGTGGAAACACCATATATTTT.

This clone was counted once. The chain joins TRBV11-2 to TRBJ2-7; D is uncertain. Trimming took 3 bases from V and 4 from J, leaving 4 bases between them. The CDR3 loop spans 11 amino acids. Per the germline V gene, CDR1 is SGHAT and CDR2 is FQNNGV. The CDR3 bases are TGTGCCAGCAGCTTTCAATACGAGCAGTACTTC. This gives the protein CASSFQYEQYF.

The chain links TRBV9 to TRBJ2-7; D possibly corresponds to TRBD2 (6 bases). CDR3 length: 15 amino acids. V was pared by 1 base and J by 0 bases, with 11 bases between. Germline lookup yields CDR1 SGDLS and CDR2 YYNGEE. This CDR3 is CASSVSAGPSYEQYF. The CDR3 nucleotides are TGTGCCAGCAGCGTATCAGCGGGCCCCTCCTACGAGCAGTACTTC.